This T cell receptor (beta chain) derives from a study of blood T cell repertoires in COVID-19. On the study more broadly: T cells, B-cell-depleted T cells, or PBMCs supplied cDNA or gDNA.

Original processing methods: Amplification with reference gene primers provided the estimates of nucleated cell counts. Generated by immunoSEQ multiplex PCR, the TCRdb table keeps only in-frame clones and is missing some. V, J and clone size are taken as reported in that table, and D and trimming were inferred from the DNA itself. The sample has around 190,000 clones; roughly nine tenths are singletons. The ends lost 7 bases at V and 2 bases at J; junction bases unmatched: 9. Per the germline V gene, CDR1 is MDHEN and CDR2 is SYDVKM. The CDR3 extends over 16 amino acids. This clone was seen more than once but under ten times.

Sequenced material: peripheral blood. This sequence originates from a man aged 70-80 years with active or convalescent COVID-19. The rearrangement links TRBV28 to TRBJ1-2; 11 bases are a match to TRBD1. CDR3 in amino acids: CASNTIGTGGNYGYTF. CDR3 DNA: TGTGCCAGCAATACGATAGGGACAGGGGGAAACTATGGCTACACCTTC.